What follows are 18 T cell receptor beta chains derived from one specimen sequenced in a study of blood T cell repertoires in COVID-19. Profiled with immunoSEQ multiplex PCR; TCRdb holds only in-frame clones, not every one. The table lists fewer than 80,000 clones, almost 90% of them singletons. Sequencing was performed on peripheral blood. These TCRs come from a human donor in a cohort sampled during active COVID-19.

This chain uses TRBV5-5 with TRBJ2-6; D is unclear. The germline V and J ends were trimmed by 0 bases and 0 bases, with 13 bases remaining between them. The germline V gene has CDR1 SGHKS and CDR2 YYEKEE (reference sequence). CDR3 length equals 18 residues. CDR3 sequence reads: CASSLATKYYSGANVLTF. The DNA of the CDR3 is TGTGCCAGCAGCTTGGCGACCAAATACTACTCTGGGGCCAACGTCCTGACTTTC.

The genes are TRBV5-1 and TRBJ2-7; tentative D call: TRBD1 (6 bases). Per germline, CDR1 SGHRS and CDR2 YFSETQ. CDR3 length: 16 amino acids. Trimming removed 0 bases from V and 0 bases from J, with 13 bases in between. The CDR3 protein is CASSLGQGRSSYEQYF. CDR3 coding DNA: TGCGCCAGCAGCTTGGGGCAGGGGCGAAGCTCCTACGAGCAGTACTTC.

CDR3 sequence (DNA): TGTGCCAGTAGTATTGGGACAGGCGGAAGCACTGAAGCTTTCTTT. Translating it yields CASSIGTGGSTEAFF. The chain recombines TRBV19 with TRBJ1-1; 8 positions agree with TRBD1. The junction had 7 bases not matched to a gene; V was cut back by 3 bases and J by 4 bases. CDR1 and CDR2 (germline): LNHDA, SQIVND (reference sequence). The length of the CDR3 is 15 residues.

The chain carries TRBV3-1 (or the pseudogene TRBV3-2) and TRBJ2-7; TRBD1 aligns across 11 bases. With V trimmed by 6 bases and J by 4 bases, 11 bases remained unmatched. This CDR3 has 16 residues. Germline V CDR1 and CDR2: LGHDT, YNNKEL (reference sequence). The CDR3, as DNA: TGTGCCAGCAGTCCCCCAAGGGACAGGGGGGGATACGAGCAGTACTTC. Translated, it gives CASSPPRDRGGYEQYF.

As concerns this clone: One end of the junction is discordant with germline, which a read error may explain. The chain employs TRBV11-2 and TRBJ2-2; TRBD2 is a possible D gene (5 bases). The CDR3 extends over 14 amino acids. The germline gives CDR1 SGHAT, CDR2 FQNNGV. CDR3 nucleotides: TGTGCCAGCAGCTTATTAGCGAAGACCGGGGAGCTGTTTTTT. This translates into CASSLLAKTGELFF. Full variable domain (rest looked up from reference TRBV11-2 and TRBJ2-2): EAGVAQSPRYKIIEKRQSVAFWCNPISGHATLYWYQQILGQGPKLLIQFQNNGVVDDSQLPKDRFSAERLKGVDSTLKIQPAKLEDSAVYLCASSLLAKTGELFFGEGSRLTVL.

The genes are TRBV15 and TRBJ1-1, with 12 bases lining up with TRBD1. This CDR3 region has 13 residues. CDR1 and CDR2 (germline): LNHNV, YYDKDF (reference sequence). Trimming at V came to 9 bases and at J to 6 bases, leaving 5 bases not matched to a gene. The CDR3 spells CATFGTGGPEAFF. The CDR3 DNA sequence: TGTGCCACTTTCGGGACAGGGGGCCCTGAAGCTTTCTTT.

The chain carries TRBV5-4 and TRBJ1-3; D remains unclear. V shed 0 bases and J shed 2 bases, with 15 bases lying between them. The CDR3 covers 17 residues. Germline V gene data show CDR1 as SGHNT and CDR2 as YYREEE (reference sequence). The CDR3 DNA sequence: TGTGCCAGCAGCTTGGGGCCAGCCAGGTCTCCTGGAAACACCATATATTTT. Its translation is CASSLGPARSPGNTIYF.

J is TRBJ1-1 and V is TRBV7-3, with D perhaps TRBD1 (5 bases). The V end was cut by 2 bases, the J end by 0 bases, with 7 bases between. The CDR3 totals 14 residues. The V gene's germline CDR1 is SGHTA and CDR2 FQGTGA. The CDR3 region has the DNA TGTGCCAGCAGCTTACAGGGTTTGAACACTGAAGCTTTCTTT. Amino acids: CASSLQGLNTEAFF.

The chain combines TRBV4-3 with TRBJ2-7; no clear D gene. CDR1 and CDR2 (germline): LGHNA, YSLEER. Deletions cut 1 base from V and 7 bases from J, with 17 bases between. The length of the CDR3 is 15 residues. The CDR3 DNA follows: TGCGCCAGCAGCCAAGGCCCGACAAGTCCTACGGAGCAGTACTTC. This gives the protein CASSQGPTSPTEQYF.

CDR3 in DNA: TGTGCCAGCAGCGTATTCGGAACAGAAAAAAACATTCAGTACTTC. Protein: CASSVFGTEKNIQYF. The chain joins TRBV9 to TRBJ2-4, with unresolved D. CDR3 length: 15 residues. Germline CDR1 and CDR2: SGDLS and YYNGEE. The ends were cut back, 1 base at V and 4 bases at J, with 12 bases in the middle.

The V and J genes are TRBV7-3 and TRBJ1-5, with a possible D match to TRBD1 (6 bases). The germline V gene encodes CDR1 SGHTA and CDR2 FQGTGA. The CDR3 has 13 residues. V lost 4 bases and J lost 5, with 9 bases in between. CDR3 coding DNA: TGTGCCAGCAGCTGGGACAAACATCAGCCCCAGCATTTT. Translation: CASSWDKHQPQHF.

V usage is TRBV5-1 and J usage is TRBJ2-1; D is undetermined. CDR1 SGHRS and CDR2 YFSETQ come from the germline V gene. Trimming cost V 0 bases and J 5 bases, with 9 bases left between them. The CDR3 is 14 residues long. CDR3 sequence (DNA): TGCGCCAGCAGCTTGGTTCAGAAGAACAATGAGCAGTTCTTC. It encodes CASSLVQKNNEQFF. Full variable domain (missing parts from reference TRBV5-1 and TRBJ2-1): KAGVTQTPRYLIKTRGQQVTLSCSPISGHRSVSWYQQTPGQGLQFLFEYFSETQRNKGNFPGRFSGRQFSNSRSEMNVSTLELGDSALYLCASSLVQKNNEQFFGPGTRLTVL.

The chain couples TRBV5-4 to TRBJ2-1; 9 positions match TRBD2. V was pared by 4 bases and J by 2 bases, with 10 bases of the junction left unmatched. This CDR3 comprises 17 residues. Germline V gene lookup returns CDR1 SGHNT and CDR2 YYREEE (reference sequence). The CDR3 sequence: CASSRRGASGAYNEQFF. CDR3 bases: TGTGCCAGCAGCCGGAGGGGTGCTAGCGGGGCCTACAATGAGCAGTTCTTC.

In its sample, this clone was seen a few times. V and J are TRBV27 and TRBJ2-7; 9 bases align to TRBD1. Germline V gene data show CDR1 as MNHEY and CDR2 as SMNVEV (reference sequence). The junction had 12 bases not matched to a gene; V was cut back by 5 bases and J by 1 base. The CDR3 sequence is 17 residues long. CDR3 nucleotide sequence: TGTGCCAGCAGTGGCGGACAGGGGTTCTCTGCATCCTACGAGCAGTACTTC. Encoded protein: CASSGGQGFSASYEQYF.

This chain links TRBV6-6 with TRBJ1-3, with a weak D call TRBD1 (5 bases). The germline V gene has CDR1 MNHNY and CDR2 SVGAGI (reference sequence). V was shortened by 4 bases and J by 4 bases, with 14 bases between the two germline ends. The CDR3 is 15 residues long. The CDR3, as DNA: TGTGCCAGCAGTTCCCTAGACAGTCGCGGAAACACCATATATTTT. It translates to CASSSLDSRGNTIYF.

This sequence joins TRBV28 and TRBJ2-6, with D maybe TRBD1 (6 bases). The germline V gene has CDR1 MDHEN and CDR2 SYDVKM. The CDR3 runs to 14 residues. Trimming cost V 6 bases and J 3 bases, with 9 bases left between them. For the CDR3, the DNA is TGTGCCAGCAGAACAGGGAATGGGGCCAACGTCCTGACTTTC. Its translation is CASRTGNGANVLTF. Variable domain in full (rest from reference TRBV28 and TRBJ2-6): DVKVTQSSRYLVKRTGEKVFLECVQDMDHENMFWYRQDPGLGLRLIYFSYDVKMKEKGDIPEGYSVSREKKERFSLILESASTNQTSMYLCASRTGNGANVLTFGAGSRLTVL.

The chain employs TRBV3-1 (or the pseudogene TRBV3-2) and TRBJ2-7; TRBD1 agrees at 8 bases. The CDR3 runs 14 residues. The trim removed 4 bases at V and 6 bases at J, leaving 8 bases unmatched. The germline V gene encodes CDR1 LGHDT and CDR2 YNNKEL (reference sequence). The CDR3 here is CASSRMTGDREQYF. The CDR3 DNA is TGTGCCAGCAGCCGGATGACAGGGGATCGCGAGCAGTACTTC.

The chain is built from TRBV7-2 and TRBJ1-6; D not certain. The CDR3 runs 16 residues. Germline assignment: CDR1 SGHTA and CDR2 FQGNSA. With 1 base removed from V and 1 base from J, the gap between germline ends came to 8 bases. DNA for the CDR3: TGTGCCAGCAGCTTAGGTCTCGGTTCCTATAATTCACCCCTCCACTTT. Protein sequence: CASSLGLGSYNSPLHF. Full variable domain (missing parts from reference TRBV7-2 and TRBJ1-6): GAGVSQSPSNKVTEKGKDVELRCDPISGHTALYWYRQSLGQGLEFLIYFQGNSAPDKSGLPSDRFSAERTGGSVSTLTIQRTQQEDSAVYLCASSLGLGSYNSPLHFGNGTRLTVT.